This T cell receptor (beta chain) was recorded in a study of Ad26.COV2.S vaccination and SARS-CoV-2 variants. Clones were sequenced by immunoSEQ multiplex PCR, and TCRdb holds only the in-frame ones, with some missing. The repertoire holds 200,000 to 300,000 clones, 88% seen once, with around a tenth in the top ten. The ends were cut back, 3 bases at V and 5 bases at J, with 18 bases in the middle. The germline V gene encodes CDR1 SGHVS and CDR2 FQNEAQ. The CDR3 is made up of 16 amino acids. The treatment was: around 19 received Ad26.COV2.S at low or high dose, single or two shots; 5 received placebo; per-sample allocation not given. Samples were taken on day 63 after the first vaccine or placebo injection. Ad26 vector vaccine expressed Wuhan-strain SARS-CoV-2 spike.

Sample: peripheral blood, taken in a trial of Ad26.COV2.S vaccine versus placebo. The receptor was derived from a person between 18 and 65 years old who received the Ad26.COV2.S COVID-19 vaccine or a placebo. V is TRBV7-8 and J is TRBJ2-3, with D tentatively TRBD2 (6 bases). The CDR3 bases are TGTGCCAGCAGCTTTACCGGGACTCGGTTTCTAGATACGCAGTATTTT. It is translated as CASSFTGTRFLDTQYF. Full variable domain (remainder filled in from reference TRBV7-8 and TRBJ2-3): GAGVSQSPRYKVAKRGQDVALRCDPISGHVSLFWYQQALGQGPEFLTYFQNEAQLDKSGLPSDRFFAERPEGSVSTLKIQRTQQEDSAVYLCASSFTGTRFLDTQYFGPGTRLTVL.